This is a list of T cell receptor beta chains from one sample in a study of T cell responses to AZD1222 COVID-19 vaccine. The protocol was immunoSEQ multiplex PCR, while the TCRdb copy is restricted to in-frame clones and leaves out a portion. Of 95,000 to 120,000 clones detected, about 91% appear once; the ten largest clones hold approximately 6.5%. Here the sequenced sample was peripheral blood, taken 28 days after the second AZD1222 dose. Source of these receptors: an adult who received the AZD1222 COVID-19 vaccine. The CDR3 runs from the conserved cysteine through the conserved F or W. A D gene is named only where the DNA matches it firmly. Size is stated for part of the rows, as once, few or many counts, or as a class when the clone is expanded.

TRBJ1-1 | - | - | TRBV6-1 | TGTGCCAGCAGTGGGGCGGGCCTCGTGCGTGGGACTGAAGCTTTCTTT | CASSGAGLVRGTEAFF
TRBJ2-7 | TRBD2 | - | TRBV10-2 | TGCGCCAGCAAAGCCCGTAGCGGGGGCTCCTACGAGCAGTACTTC | CASKARSGGSYEQYF
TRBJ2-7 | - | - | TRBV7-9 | TGTGCCAGCAGCTCGGGGAAGAACTACGAGCAGTACTTC | CASSSGKNYEQYF
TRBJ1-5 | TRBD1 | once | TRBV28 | TGTGCCAGCAGTCCACCCCACAACAGGGGAGAAAAGCATTTT | CASSPPHNRGEKHF
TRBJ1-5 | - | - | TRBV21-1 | TGTGCCAGCAGCAAAGGGAGACGGGACAGGGAGCACAAGAGCAATCAGCCCCAGCATTTT | CASSKGRRDREHKSNQPQHF
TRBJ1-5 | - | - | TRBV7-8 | TGTGCCAGCAGCTTAAGGTCGGCCAGGCAAAGCAATCAGCCCCAGCATTTT | CASSLRSARQSNQPQHF
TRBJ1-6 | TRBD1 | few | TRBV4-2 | TGTGCCAGCAGCCAACCCGACAGGGGGGGGAGTGATTCACCCCTCCACTTT | CASSQPDRGGSDSPLHF
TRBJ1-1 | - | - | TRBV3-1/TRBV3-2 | TGTGCCAGCAGAGGGGATCAAGAAGCTTTCTTT | CASRGDQEAFF
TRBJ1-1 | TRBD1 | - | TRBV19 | TGTGCCAGCCCTGGGGGACAGGGGAACACTGAAGCTTTCTTT | CASPGGQGNTEAFF
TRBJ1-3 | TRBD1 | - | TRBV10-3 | TGTGCCATCAGTGCGGGACAGGTCTCTGGAAACACCATATATTTT | CAISAGQVSGNTIYF
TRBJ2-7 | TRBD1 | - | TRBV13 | TGTGCCAGCAGCCCACAGGGACAGACCTACGAGCAGTACTTC | CASSPQGQTYEQYF
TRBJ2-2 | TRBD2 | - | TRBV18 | TGTGCCAGCTCACAGAGCGGGGGCCTGAACACCGGGGAGCTGTTTTTT | CASSQSGGLNTGELFF
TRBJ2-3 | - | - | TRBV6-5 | TGTGCCAGCAGTTACGGGGGACCTAGCACAGATACGCAGTATTTT | CASSYGGPSTDTQYF
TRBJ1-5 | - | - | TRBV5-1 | TGCGCCAGCAGCTTGGGACCTTATCAGCCCCAGCATTTT | CASSLGPYQPQHF
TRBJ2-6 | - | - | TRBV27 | TGTGCCAGCAGTTTGGGCGGGGCCAACGTCCTGACTTTC | CASSLGGANVLTF
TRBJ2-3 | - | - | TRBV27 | TGTGCCAGCAGTCCCTGGGACAGCACAGATACGCAGTATTTT | CASSPWDSTDTQYF
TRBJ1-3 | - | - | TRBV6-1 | TGTGCCAGCAGTGAGATGGCCTCTGGAAACACCATATATTTT | CASSEMASGNTIYF
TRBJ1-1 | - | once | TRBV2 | TGTGCCAGCAGTGAAGGTGGGGGGTTTTGGGCTTTCTTT | CASSEGGGFWAFF
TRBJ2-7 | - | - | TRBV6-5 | TGTGCCAGCAGTTACAATGAACGTAGTACCGAGCAGTACTTC | CASSYNERSTEQYF
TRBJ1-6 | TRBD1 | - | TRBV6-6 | TGTGCCAGCAGTCAGGGGACAGGGGGCTCCTATAATTCACCCCTCCACTTT | CASSQGTGGSYNSPLHF
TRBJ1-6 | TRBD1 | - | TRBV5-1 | TGCGCCAGCAGCTTGGGGACAGGGGGTCAATCACCCCTCCACTTT | CASSLGTGGQSPLHF
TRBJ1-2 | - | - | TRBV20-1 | TGCAGTGCTTTTAACATTTATGGCTACACCTTC | CSAFNIYGYTF